This is a list of T cell receptor beta chains from one sample in a study of shared clonotypes between healthy human individuals. Clones were sequenced by immunoSEQ multiplex PCR, and TCRdb holds only the in-frame ones, with some missing. Altogether around 2.5 million clones are present, 90% to 95% being singletons, with the ten largest covering approximately 0.37%. The specimen was naive CD4+ T cells from PBMCs. These receptor sequences come from a man aged 18 to 30 in good health. Some clones in this sample may be carry-over from other donors' samples. Both conserved end residues are part of each CDR3. The D gene is left open where the match is weak.

>TRBV27|NA|TRBJ2-2
CASAPWGAKAGELFF
TGTGCCAGCGCCCCATGGGGGGCTAAGGCCGGGGAGCTGTTTTTT
>TRBV27|TRBD2|TRBJ2-3
CARTPGGPIADTQYF
TGTGCCAGGACCCCGGGAGGGCCAATAGCAGATACGCAGTATTTT
>TRBV15|NA|TRBJ2-1
CATHGVGRINEQFF
TGTGCCACCCACGGAGTCGGACGTATCAATGAGCAGTTCTTC
>TRBV7-2|NA|TRBJ2-7
CASSFGRRVYEQYF
TGTGCCAGCAGCTTTGGGCGGAGGGTCTACGAGCAGTACTTC
>TRBV5-1|NA|TRBJ1-6
CASSLEGTWALHF
TGCGCCAGCAGCTTGGAAGGGACTTGGGCCCTCCACTTT
>TRBV29-1|NA|TRBJ2-7
CSGALGPYEQYF
TGCAGCGGGGCATTAGGACCCTACGAGCAGTACTTC
>TRBV5-1|NA|TRBJ2-2
CASSLVVGANTGELFF
TGCGCCAGCAGCTTGGTGGTGGGAGCGAACACCGGGGAGCTGTTTTTT
>TRBV7-9|NA|TRBJ1-5
CASSFSENQPQHF
TGTGCCAGCAGCTTCAGTGAAAATCAGCCCCAGCATTTT
>TRBV28|TRBD2|TRBJ2-7
CASRGGSRYEQYF
TGTGCCAGCAGGGGCGGGAGTCGGTACGAGCAGTACTTC
>TRBV28|NA|TRBJ1-5
CASQRQAAPNQPQHF
TGTGCCAGCCAGAGACAGGCGGCACCTAATCAGCCCCAGCATTTT
>TRBV28|TRBD1|TRBJ2-7
CASYAGTGFHEQYF
TGTGCCAGCTACGCCGGGACAGGCTTCCACGAGCAGTACTTC
>TRBV5-1|TRBD2|TRBJ2-1
CASSGTSGMNEQFF
TGCGCCAGCAGCGGGACTAGCGGGATGAATGAGCAGTTCTTC
>TRBV28|NA|TRBJ2-7
CASSLFDSYEQYF
TGTGCCAGCAGTTTATTTGACTCCTACGAGCAGTACTTC
>TRBV7-9|NA|TRBJ1-3
CASSYETNRAGNTIYF
TGTGCCAGCAGCTACGAAACGAACAGGGCTGGAAACACCATATATTTT
>TRBV4-2|NA|TRBJ1-3
CASSQSITAGNTIYF
TGTGCCAGCAGCCAATCAATCACGGCGGGAAACACCATATATTTT